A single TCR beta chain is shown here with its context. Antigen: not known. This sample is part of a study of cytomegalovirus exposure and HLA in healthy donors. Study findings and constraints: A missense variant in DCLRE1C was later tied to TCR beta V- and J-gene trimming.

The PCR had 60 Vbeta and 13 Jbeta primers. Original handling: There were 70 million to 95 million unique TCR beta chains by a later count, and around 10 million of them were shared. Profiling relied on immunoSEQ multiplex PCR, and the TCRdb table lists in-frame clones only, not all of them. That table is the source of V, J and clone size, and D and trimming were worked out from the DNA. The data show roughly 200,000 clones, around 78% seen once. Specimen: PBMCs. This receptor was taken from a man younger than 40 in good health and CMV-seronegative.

The CDR3 DNA is TGTGCCAGCAGACCTAGCGGGAGCTCCTACGAGCAGTACTTC. Protein product: CASRPSGSSYEQYF. The V gene is TRBV28, the J gene TRBJ2-7, with TRBD2 identical over 10 bases. With 6 bases clipped from V and 0 bases from J, the junction kept 2 bases outside the gene matches. Germline V gene lookup returns CDR1 MDHEN and CDR2 SYDVKM. The CDR3 runs 14 residues.